One sample yielded the 5 T cell receptor beta chains listed below, sequenced in a study of blood T cell repertoires in COVID-19. The table came from immunoSEQ multiplex PCR; TCRdb's copy has only in-frame clones and leaves some out. The sample consists of 350,000 to 500,000 clones, about 88% of them appearing once. The sequenced material came from PBMCs or T cells enriched from blood (not recorded which). Source of these receptors: a woman between 18 and 29 years old who had been exposed to COVID-19.

This rearrangement joins TRBV5-4 to TRBJ1-2, with D possibly matching TRBD1 (5 bases). V lost 1 base and J 8 bases, leaving 12 bases between the germline ends. The CDR3 is made up of 13 amino acids. Germline V gene data show CDR1 as SGHNT and CDR2 as YYREEE (reference sequence). Here the CDR3 DNA reads TGTGCCAGCAGCTTGCTGGGGGAGGGGGGCTACACCTTC. Translating gives CASSLLGEGGYTF.

This chain uses TRBV29-1 with TRBJ2-6; possible D gene TRBD1, 6 bases. Between the trimmed V and J ends, which lost 6 bases and 0 bases, there was a span of 18 bases. Germline V gives CDR1 SQVTM, CDR2 ANQGSEA. This CDR3 contains 17 residues. The CDR3 region has the DNA TGCAGCGTCGTCCCGGGACAATTAAACTCTGGGGCCAACGTCCTGACTTTC. It translates to CSVVPGQLNSGANVLTF.

The chain carries TRBV6-6 and TRBJ1-4, with TRBD1 matching over 10 bases. Trimming removed 2 bases from V and 5 bases from J; junction bases left unmatched: 2. This CDR3 has 15 amino acids. The germline V gene has CDR1 MNHNY and CDR2 SVGAGI (reference sequence). CDR3 bases: TGTGCCAGCAGTTACAGGACAGGGGGGAATGAAAAACTGTTTTTT. Its translation is CASSYRTGGNEKLFF.

The J gene is TRBJ2-5, the V gene TRBV4-2; 8 nucleotides align to TRBD2. This CDR3 is 17 amino acids long. Germline trimming cut 0 bases from V and 4 bases from J; bases unmatched to any gene: 10. The germline V gene has CDR1 LGHNA and CDR2 YNFKEQ. The CDR3 nucleotides read TGTGCCAGCAGCCAAGAGTCCGCGGGACTAGGAACAGAGACCCAGTACTTC. It yields the protein CASSQESAGLGTETQYF.

This clone has a handful of counts. This chain uses TRBV6-1 with TRBJ2-7; a possible D gene is TRBD1 (5 bases). Between the trimmed V and J ends, which lost 2 bases and 0 bases, there was a span of 8 bases. The CDR3 runs 14 residues. CDR1 and CDR2 from the germline V gene are MNHNS and SASEGT. The CDR3 protein is CASSEHRSSYEQYF. The CDR3 DNA reads as TGTGCCAGCAGTGAACACAGGTCCTCCTACGAGCAGTACTTC.